The 20 T cell receptor beta chains below were found in one sample sequenced in a study of CD8+CD57+ T cells in acquired aplastic anemia. The patients chosen for sequencing had shown expansion of CD8+CD57+ cells (detected by flow cytometry). Profiles of TCR beta VDJ and CDR3 were generated from a genomic DNA template. TCRdb called the reads again in MiXCR, with one record for every CDR3 protein. Of about 98,000 distinct CDR3 sequences detected, around 70% appear once; the ten largest clones hold less than 75%. Sequenced: sorted CD4+, CD8+, or CD8+CD57+ T cells (not recorded which) from PBMCs. Source of these receptors: a human donor with aplastic anemia.

The chain joins TRBV24-1 to TRBJ2-7; the D is unclear. The V end was cut by 0 bases, the J end by 7 bases, with 9 bases between. Germline V gene data show CDR1 as KGHDR and CDR2 as SFDVKD. This CDR3 region has 13 residues. In nucleotides, the CDR3 is TGTGCCACCAGTGATTTGGGCGGCAGTGAGCAGTACTTC. Its translation: CATSDLGGSEQYF.

The chain carries TRBV5-6 and TRBJ2-7; possibly TRBD1 or TRBD2 for D (5 bases each). This CDR3 has 14 residues. The germline V gene has CDR1 SGHDT and CDR2 YYEEEE. V dropped 4 bases and J dropped 6 bases, with 17 bases sitting between them. The CDR3 protein is CASSPGTAVGEQYF. DNA for the CDR3: TGTGCCAGCAGCCCCGGGACGGCCGTTGGCGAGCAGTACTTC.

The chain joins TRBV14 to TRBJ2-7; possibly TRBD1 or TRBD2 for D (5 bases each). The V end lost 6 bases, the J end lost 6 bases, and 12 bases lay between the germline ends. Germline CDR1 reads SGHDN; CDR2 reads FVKESK. The CDR3 has 12 residues. The CDR3 DNA reads TGTGCCAGCAGTCCTTCAGGGAGCGAGCAGTACTTC. It encodes CASSPSGSEQYF. Filled out from reference TRBV14 and TRBJ2-7, the complete variable domain reads EAGVTQFPSHSVIEKGQTVTLRCDPISGHDNLYWYRRVMGKEIKFLLHFVKESKQDESGMPNNRFLAERTGGTYSTLKVQPAELEDSGVYFCASSPSGSEQYFGPGTRLTVT.

The J gene is TRBJ2-3, the V gene TRBV7-8; the D is unclear. Looked up from germline, CDR1 is SGHVS and CDR2 is FQNEAQ. This CDR3 is 15 amino acids long. The V and J ends lost 1 base and 5 bases respectively, with 13 bases between them. In nucleotides, the CDR3 is TGTGCCAGCAGCTTAGGTCGGACCACCAAAGATACGCAGTATTTT. Translating it yields CASSLGRTTKDTQYF. The variable domain in full, completed from reference TRBV7-8 and TRBJ2-3, reads GAGVSQSPRYKVAKRGQDVALRCDPISGHVSLFWYQQALGQGPEFLTYFQNEAQLDKSGLPSDRFFAERPEGSVSTLKIQRTQQEDSAVYLCASSLGRTTKDTQYFGPGTRLTVL.

The CDR3 reads CSAGAGGQETQYF. CDR3 bases: TGCAGCGCTGGGGCGGGGGGCCAAGAGACCCAGTACTTC. The rearrangement links TRBV29-1 to TRBJ2-5, with 8 bases matching TRBD2. There are 13 residues in the CDR3. V lost 7 bases and J lost 1; bases outside the gene matches: 5. Germline V gene lookup returns CDR1 SQVTM and CDR2 ANQGSEA.

This chain connects TRBV2 to TRBJ2-7; 12 bases map to TRBD2. The CDR3 consists of 18 residues. Germline CDR1 is SNHLY and CDR2 is FYNNEI. V shed 5 bases, J shed 1 base, and the junction held 12 bases outside the gene matches. The CDR3 DNA sequence: TGTGCCAGCAGTCCCACTCCCCCCGGGACTAGCGGGTCCTACGAGCAGTACTTC. It encodes CASSPTPPGTSGSYEQYF.

The chain is built from TRBV5-4 and TRBJ2-2; 11 positions match TRBD1. After removal of 0 bases from V and 3 bases from J, the junction contained 4 bases not matched to a gene. Germline loops: CDR1 SGHNT, CDR2 YYREEE (reference sequence). The CDR3 loop spans 17 amino acids. DNA of the CDR3: TGTGCCAGCAGCTTGGTGTGGGGACAGGGGGACACCGGGGAGCTGTTTTTT. Amino acid sequence: CASSLVWGQGDTGELFF.

This clonotype was recorded at least ten times. The chain joins TRBV11-2 to TRBJ2-5, with 7 bases matching TRBD2. Germline CDR1 is SGHAT and CDR2 is FQNNGV. J lost 5 bases, V lost 5 bases, and 11 bases had no gene match. The CDR3 length is 15 residues. CDR3 DNA sequence: TGTGCCAGCAGCCTTTGGGGGGGGGGTCAGGAGACCCAGTACTTC. Protein sequence: CASSLWGGGQETQYF.

The V call is TRBV20-1, the J call TRBJ2-5; the D call may be TRBD1 or TRBD2 (6 bases each). The germline V gene has CDR1 DFQATT and CDR2 SNEGSKA (reference sequence). This CDR3 has 15 amino acids. Trimming took 1 base from V and 1 from J, leaving 13 bases between them. The CDR3 DNA reads as TGCAGTGCTAGAGGGGGGGCGGGGCCCCAAGAGACCCAGTACTTC. Its translation: CSARGGAGPQETQYF.

This rearrangement joins TRBV20-1 to TRBJ2-3; 11 bases map to TRBD2. Looked up from germline, CDR1 is DFQATT and CDR2 is SNEGSKA (reference sequence). Losses at the gene ends were 5 bases for V and 2 bases for J; bases not matched to a gene: 3. There are 14 residues in the CDR3. The CDR3 DNA reads as TGCAGTGCTGGACTAGCGGGTTCCACAGATACGCAGTATTTT. Residues: CSAGLAGSTDTQYF.

The chain employs TRBV20-1 and TRBJ2-1, with TRBD1 identical over 7 bases. V shed 5 bases and J 5 bases; nucleotides not matched to a gene: 9. Germline CDR1 reads DFQATT; CDR2 reads SNEGSKA (reference sequence). The length of the CDR3 is 14 residues. CDR3 protein: CSASSGTVNNEQFF. DNA for the CDR3: TGCAGTGCTTCATCCGGGACAGTAAACAATGAGCAGTTCTTC.

This clonotype appeared a few times. The chain recombines TRBV10-1 with TRBJ1-6; D may be TRBD1 (6 bases). CDR3 length: 12 residues. V lost 3 bases and J 15 bases, leaving 12 bases between the germline ends. Germline assignment: CDR1 WNHNN and CDR2 SYGVQD (reference sequence). CDR3 loop: CASSDTRQDLHF. CDR3 bases: TGCGCCAGCAGTGATACAAGACAGGACCTCCACTTT.

The chain has TRBV28 and TRBJ2-7; tentatively, D is TRBD1 (6 bases). Germline lookup yields CDR1 MDHEN and CDR2 SYDVKM. Trimming stripped 6 bases from V and 2 bases from J, with 14 bases between. The CDR3 runs 14 residues. The CDR3 sequence is CASSPRTDAYEQYF. In DNA, the CDR3 is TGTGCCAGCAGCCCTAGGACAGACGCCTACGAGCAGTACTTC. Combining the CDR3 with reference TRBV28 and TRBJ2-7 gives the whole variable domain DVKVTQSSRYLVKRTGEKVFLECVQDMDHENMFWYRQDPGLGLRLIYFSYDVKMKEKGDIPEGYSVSREKKERFSLILESASTNQTSMYLCASSPRTDAYEQYFGPGTRLTVT.

This chain connects TRBV10-2 to TRBJ2-3; a weak D match, TRBD1 (6 bases). Germline V CDR1 and CDR2: WSHSY, SAAADI. The germline V and J ends were trimmed by 0 bases and 8 bases, with 9 bases remaining between them. The CDR3 loop spans 13 amino acids. The CDR3 bases are TGCGCCAGCAGTGAGTCGACCAGGGGTACGCAGTATTTT. Protein product: CASSESTRGTQYF.

The rearrangement links TRBV29-1 to TRBJ1-2; D call uncertain. The CDR3 covers 15 residues. CDR1 and CDR2 (germline): SQVTM, ANQGSEA. With 4 bases removed from V and 8 bases from J, the gap between germline ends came to 23 bases. CDR3 sequence reads: CSVVDPGRAAKGYTF. CDR3 coding DNA: TGCAGCGTTGTGGACCCCGGTAGGGCCGCAAAGGGCTACACCTTC.

V and J are TRBV7-7 and TRBJ2-5; D perhaps matches TRBD1 (6 bases). This CDR3 comprises 13 residues. Germline CDR1 reads SSHAT; CDR2 reads FNYEAQ (reference sequence). Trimming took 6 bases from V and 2 from J, leaving 10 bases between them. CDR3 amino acids: CASSSDRQETQYF. The CDR3 nucleotides are TGTGCCAGCAGTTCGGACAGACAAGAGACCCAGTACTTC.

This clonotype has at least ten counts. The rearrangement links TRBV12-5 to TRBJ2-1; no definite D call. V was shortened by 3 bases and J by 0 bases, with 3 bases between the two germline ends. CDR3 length: 13 amino acids. Germline assignment: CDR1 LGHNT and CDR2 FRNRAP. The DNA for the CDR3 is TGTGCTAGTGGTTTTGGCTCCTACAATGAGCAGTTCTTC. Its protein product is CASGFGSYNEQFF.

The rearrangement links TRBV20-1 to TRBJ2-3, with 9 bases identical to TRBD2. The CDR3 is made up of 17 amino acids. Germline V CDR1 and CDR2: DFQATT, SNEGSKA (reference sequence). V shed 2 bases and J 0 bases; nucleotides not matched to a gene: 9. CDR3 loop: CSARPLAGRESTDTQYF. CDR3 nucleotides: TGCAGTGCTAGACCGCTAGCGGGAAGGGAGAGCACAGATACGCAGTATTTT.

The gene calls are TRBV29-1 and TRBJ1-5, with D possibly matching TRBD1 (5 bases). V gave up 6 bases and J gave up 3 bases, with 9 bases separating them. Looked up from germline, CDR1 is SQVTM and CDR2 is ANQGSEA. The CDR3 has 12 residues. This chain's CDR3 is CSVGANNQPQHF. In DNA form, the CDR3 reads TGCAGCGTAGGGGCCAACAATCAGCCCCAGCATTTT.

CDR3 amino acids: CASQGGLRTGELFF. The DNA of the CDR3 is TGTGCCAGCCAGGGGGGACTCCGCACCGGGGAGCTGTTTTTT. The gene calls are TRBV7-2 and TRBJ2-2; D possibly corresponds to TRBD1 (7 bases). Germline assignment: CDR1 SGHTA and CDR2 FQGNSA. The CDR3 has 14 amino acids. Trimming took 8 bases from V and 4 from J, leaving 14 bases between them. The variable domain in full, completed from reference TRBV7-2 and TRBJ2-2, reads GAGVSQSPSNKVTEKGKDVELRCDPISGHTALYWYRQSLGQGLEFLIYFQGNSAPDKSGLPSDRFSAERTGGSVSTLTIQRTQQEDSAVYLCASQGGLRTGELFFGEGSRLTVL.